The clone carrying this T cell receptor beta chain was observed a handful of times. Its antigen is undetermined. The record originates from a study of early T cells in non-severe SARS-CoV-2 infection. Deletions cut 1 base from V and 6 bases from J, with 16 bases between. CDR1 is DFQATT, CDR2 SNEGSKA, per germline (reference sequence). This CDR3 is 14 amino acids long. Points from the study as a whole: Comparison of clonotypes with VDJdb favored anti-spike CD8 responses while missing private and CD4 specificities.

Individual cDNA molecules were tagged with unique molecular identifiers. TCRdb used MiXCR to reprocess the 5' RACE reads, holding one entry per CDR3 protein. This table holds around 30,000 distinct CDR3 sequences, 4% to 4.5% found once. This chain links TRBV20-1 with TRBJ2-7; TRBD1 is a possible D gene (5 bases). Sequencing was done on a sample of whole blood. This sequence originates from an adult who was a healthcare worker with PCR-confirmed SARS-CoV-2 infection or an uninfected control (not recorded which). This CDR3 is CSARVVGVAPEQYF. CDR3 bases: TGCAGTGCTAGAGTGGTAGGGGTCGCTCCCGAGCAGTACTTC.